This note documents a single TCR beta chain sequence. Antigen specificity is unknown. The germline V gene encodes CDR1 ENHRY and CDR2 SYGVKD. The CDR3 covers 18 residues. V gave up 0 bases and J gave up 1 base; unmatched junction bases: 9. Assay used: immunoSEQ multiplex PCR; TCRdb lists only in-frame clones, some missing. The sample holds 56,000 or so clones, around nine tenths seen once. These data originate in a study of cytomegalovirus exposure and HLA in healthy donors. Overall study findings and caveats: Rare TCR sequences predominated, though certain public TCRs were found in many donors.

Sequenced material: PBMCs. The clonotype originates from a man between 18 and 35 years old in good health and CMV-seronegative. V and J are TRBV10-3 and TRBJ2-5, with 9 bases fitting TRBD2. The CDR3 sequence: CAISESSPGTSSQETQYF. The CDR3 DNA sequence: TGTGCCATCAGTGAGTCGTCCCCCGGGACTAGCAGCCAAGAGACCCAGTACTTC.